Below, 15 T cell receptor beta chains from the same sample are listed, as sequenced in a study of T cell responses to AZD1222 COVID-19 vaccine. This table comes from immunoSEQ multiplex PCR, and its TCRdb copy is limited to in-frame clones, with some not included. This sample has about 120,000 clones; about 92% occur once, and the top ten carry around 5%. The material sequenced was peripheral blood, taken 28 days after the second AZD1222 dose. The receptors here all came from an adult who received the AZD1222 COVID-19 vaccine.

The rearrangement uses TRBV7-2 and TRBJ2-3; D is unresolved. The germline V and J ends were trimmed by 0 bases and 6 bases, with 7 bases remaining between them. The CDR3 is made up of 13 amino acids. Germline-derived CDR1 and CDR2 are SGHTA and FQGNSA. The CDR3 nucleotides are TGTGCCAGCAGCTTAGCAGGGTCGGATACGCAGTATTTT. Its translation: CASSLAGSDTQYF.

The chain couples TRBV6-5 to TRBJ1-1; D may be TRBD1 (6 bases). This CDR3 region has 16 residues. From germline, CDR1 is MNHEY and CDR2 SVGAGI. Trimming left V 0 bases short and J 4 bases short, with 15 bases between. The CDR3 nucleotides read TGTGCCAGCAGTTACTCGGACCTTCGAGGGGGCACTGAAGCTTTCTTT. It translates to CASSYSDLRGGTEAFF.

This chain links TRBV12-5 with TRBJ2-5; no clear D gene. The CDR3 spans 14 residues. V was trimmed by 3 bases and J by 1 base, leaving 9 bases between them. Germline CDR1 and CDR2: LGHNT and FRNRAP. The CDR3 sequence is CASGLSMLQETQYF. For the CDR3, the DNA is TGTGCTAGTGGTTTAAGTATGCTCCAAGAGACCCAGTACTTC.

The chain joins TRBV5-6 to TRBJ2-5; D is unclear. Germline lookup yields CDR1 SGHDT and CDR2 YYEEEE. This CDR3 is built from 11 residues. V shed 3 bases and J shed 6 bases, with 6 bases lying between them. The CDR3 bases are TGTGCCAGCAGCTCTACTCAGACCCAGTACTTC. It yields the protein CASSSTQTQYF.

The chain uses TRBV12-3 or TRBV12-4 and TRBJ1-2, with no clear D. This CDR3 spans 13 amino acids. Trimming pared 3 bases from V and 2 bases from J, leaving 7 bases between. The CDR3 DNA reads TGTGCCAGCAGTTTCATAGGGAACTATGGCTACACCTTC. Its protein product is CASSFIGNYGYTF.

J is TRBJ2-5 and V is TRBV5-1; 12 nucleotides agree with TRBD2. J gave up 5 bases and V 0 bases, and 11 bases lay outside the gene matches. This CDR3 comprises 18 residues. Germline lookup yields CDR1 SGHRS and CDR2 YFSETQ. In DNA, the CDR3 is TGCGCCAGCAGCTTGGCCTCTAGCGGGAGGGGAGTGGTTGAGACCCAGTACTTC. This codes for CASSLASSGRGVVETQYF.

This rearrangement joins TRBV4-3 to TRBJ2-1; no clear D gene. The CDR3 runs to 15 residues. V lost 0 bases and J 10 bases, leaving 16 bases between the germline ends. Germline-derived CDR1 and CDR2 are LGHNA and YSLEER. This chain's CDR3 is CASSQERVTRREQFF. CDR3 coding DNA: TGCGCCAGCAGCCAAGAACGAGTAACCCGAAGGGAGCAGTTCTTC.

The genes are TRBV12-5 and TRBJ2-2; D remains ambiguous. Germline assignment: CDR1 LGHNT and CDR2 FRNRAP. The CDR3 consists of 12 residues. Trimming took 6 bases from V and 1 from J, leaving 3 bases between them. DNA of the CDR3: TGTGCTAGTGGAAAGAACACCGGGGAGCTGTTTTTT. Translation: CASGKNTGELFF. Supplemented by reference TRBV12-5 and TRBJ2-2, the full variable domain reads DARVTQTPRHKVTEMGQEVTMRCQPILGHNTVFWYRQTMMQGLELLAYFRNRAPLDDSGMPKDRFSAEMPDATLATLKIQPSEPRDSAVYFCASGKNTGELFFGEGSRLTVL.

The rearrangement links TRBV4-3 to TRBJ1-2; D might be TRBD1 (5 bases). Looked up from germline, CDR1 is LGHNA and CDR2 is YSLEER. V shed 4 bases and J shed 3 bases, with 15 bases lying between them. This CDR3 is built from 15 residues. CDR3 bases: TGCGCCAGCAGCCGGGAACGGGACGACTACTATGGCTACACCTTC. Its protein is CASSRERDDYYGYTF.

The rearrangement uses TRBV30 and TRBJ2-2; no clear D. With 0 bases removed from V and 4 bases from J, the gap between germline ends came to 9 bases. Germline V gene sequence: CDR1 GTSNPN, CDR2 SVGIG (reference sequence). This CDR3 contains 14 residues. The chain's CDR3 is CAWSVPAATGELFF. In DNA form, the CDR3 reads TGTGCCTGGAGTGTACCGGCAGCCACCGGGGAGCTGTTTTTT.

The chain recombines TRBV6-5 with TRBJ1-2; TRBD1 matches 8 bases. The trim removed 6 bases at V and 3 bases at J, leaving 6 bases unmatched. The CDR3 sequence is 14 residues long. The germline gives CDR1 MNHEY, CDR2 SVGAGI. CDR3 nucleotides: TGTGCCAGCAGCCCCGGACAGGGTGACTATGGCTACACCTTC. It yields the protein CASSPGQGDYGYTF.

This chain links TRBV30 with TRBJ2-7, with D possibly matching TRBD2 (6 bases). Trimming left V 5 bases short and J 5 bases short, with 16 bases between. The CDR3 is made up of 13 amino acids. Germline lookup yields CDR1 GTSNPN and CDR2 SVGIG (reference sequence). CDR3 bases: TGTGCCTGGGATCCCCACGGGGGAAACGAGCAGTACTTC. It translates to CAWDPHGGNEQYF.

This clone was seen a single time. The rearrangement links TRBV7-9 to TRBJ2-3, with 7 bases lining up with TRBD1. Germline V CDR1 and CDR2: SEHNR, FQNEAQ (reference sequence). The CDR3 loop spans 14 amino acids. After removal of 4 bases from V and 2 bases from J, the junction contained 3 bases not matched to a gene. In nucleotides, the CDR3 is TGTGCCAGCAGCTCCGGGACAGTCACAGATACGCAGTATTTT. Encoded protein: CASSSGTVTDTQYF.

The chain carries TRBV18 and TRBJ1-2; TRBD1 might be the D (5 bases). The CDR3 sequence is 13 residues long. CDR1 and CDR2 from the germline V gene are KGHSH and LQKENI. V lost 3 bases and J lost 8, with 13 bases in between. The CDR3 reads CASSPDGQGGYTF. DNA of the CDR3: TGTGCCAGCTCACCGGACGGACAAGGGGGCTACACCTTC.

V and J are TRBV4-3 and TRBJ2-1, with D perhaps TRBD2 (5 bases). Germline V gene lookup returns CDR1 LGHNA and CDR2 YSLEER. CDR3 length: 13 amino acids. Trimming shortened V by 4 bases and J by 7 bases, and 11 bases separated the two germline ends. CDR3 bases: TGCGCCAGCAGCCTAACTCCGGGAAATGAGCAGTTCTTC. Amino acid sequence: CASSLTPGNEQFF.